This TCR beta chain emerged from a study of preoperative IRX-2 immunotherapy in early breast cancer. Trimming stripped 8 bases from V and 0 bases from J, with 10 bases between. The CDR3 runs 13 residues. Germline CDR1 reads SNHLY; CDR2 reads FYNNEI. Sequencing was performed with immunoSEQ multiplex PCR; in TCRdb, only in-frame clones are kept and a portion is missing. The data show 25,000 to 30,000 clones, 90% seen once. As for treatment: preoperative locoregional IRX-2 cytokine immunotherapy. Patients received preoperative, locoregional IRX-2 cytokine immunotherapy in a phase Ib study. This clonotype was obtained from a human donor with breast cancer. The J gene is TRBJ1-1, the V gene TRBV2; D uncertain. The sample was collected from a patient treated with IRX-2 immunotherapy. The CDR3, as DNA: TGTGCCAGCGCGAGACTGATGAACACTGAAGCTTTCTTT. Protein: CASARLMNTEAFF.